This T cell receptor (beta chain) was found in a study of human T cells and chemical hapten exposure. Overall study: Patients were mainly female, each with alopecia areata, totalis or universalis. Study findings and constraints: Counts of expanded TCRs at PT1 were positively correlated with patch test score.

CDR1 is LGHNA, CDR2 YSLEER, per germline. There are 15 residues in the CDR3. Trimming removed 0 bases from V and 11 bases from J; junction bases left unmatched: 6. There are many counts of this clonotype. Antigen unknown. Specified time point: patch test 1, 2 weeks after DPC sensitization. Treatment in this sample: therapeutic diphenylcyclopropenone sensitization with weekly scalp DPC. The library attached unique molecular identifiers to individual cDNA molecules. Authors' analysis steps: Samples had a median of about 96,000 TCRs, ranging roughly 23,224 to 690,600. TCRdb redid the calling of the RACE reads with MiXCR, one entry per CDR3 protein. TCRdb, not the authors, supplied the V and J calls. The repertoire includes approximately 71,000 distinct CDR3 sequences, approximately 9.8% of them detected once, and 3% to 4% sits in the top ten.

The source of this sequence is a woman aged 40 to 49 with alopecia areata. Some clones in this sample may be carry-over from other donors' samples. The material was whole blood, obtained in connection with sensitization to the hapten diphenylcyclopropenone (DPC). V gene TRBV4-3 combines with J gene TRBJ1-6; 8 nucleotides align to TRBD1. This CDR3 reads CASSQDGQGVTPLHF. CDR3 bases: TGCGCCAGCAGCCAAGATGGACAGGGAGTGACACCCCTCCACTTT.